This T cell receptor (beta chain) was recorded in a study of PD-L1 blockade in urothelial cancer. Each PCR contained spiked-in synthetic TCR analog templates. Sequenced by immunoSEQ multiplex PCR; TCRdb stores in-frame clones only, minus some. The repertoire has more than 35,000 clones, 80% to 95% of them found once; the top ten carry roughly 7.6%. The clonotype originates from a man between 70 and 80 years old with urothelial cancer. The sequences come from PBMCs, collected around atezolizumab (anti-PD-L1) treatment.

The CDR3 DNA reads as TGTGCCAGCAGCCGTCCGGGGGAAGCTTTCTTT. Protein sequence: CASSRPGEAFF. V gene TRBV7-8 combines with J gene TRBJ1-1, with unresolved D. V dropped 5 bases and J dropped 8 bases, with 9 bases sitting between them. This CDR3 has 11 amino acids. Germline CDR1 reads SGHVS; CDR2 reads FQNEAQ.